The 14 T cell receptor beta chains below all came from one sample that was sequenced in a study of blood T cells in healthy people across ages. The use of a sample-barcoded 5' primer and a J-beta primer mix characterized a second PCR of roughly 6 to 12 cycles. A single record per CDR3 protein comes from TCRdb applying MiXCR to the 5' RACE reads. Of some 1.5 million distinct CDR3 sequences listed, 28% are singletons. The sample was blood. Every receptor here comes from a woman in her twenties or thirties in good health.

This chain connects TRBV2 to TRBJ2-1; tentatively, D is TRBD1 (6 bases). The V gene's germline CDR1 is SNHLY and CDR2 FYNNEI. The ends were cut back, 5 bases at V and 9 bases at J, with 14 bases in the middle. CDR3 size: 13 residues. The CDR3, as DNA: TGTGCCAGCAGTCGAACAGGGTCGGGTGAGCAGTTCTTC. Translating it yields CASSRTGSGEQFF.

This clonotype was recorded a few times. The chain combines TRBV28 with TRBJ2-7; D unclear. CDR1 is MDHEN and CDR2 is SYDVKM in the germline V gene. The ends were cut back, 4 bases at V and 2 bases at J, with 21 bases in the middle. The CDR3 extends over 17 amino acids. As DNA, the CDR3 is TGTGCCAGCAGTTCCGCCCCGTCCGCAGAAGGAACCTACGAGCAGTACTTC. As protein: CASSSAPSAEGTYEQYF.

This clonotype has more than one count but fewer than ten. The V call is TRBV5-1, the J call TRBJ2-7; TRBD1 matches 10 bases. The CDR3 runs 15 residues. J gave up 9 bases and V 0 bases, and 9 bases lay outside the gene matches. The germline CDR1 and CDR2 sequences are SGHRS and YFSETQ. The CDR3 loop is CASSLALTGGGGQYF. CDR3 coding DNA: TGCGCCAGCAGCTTGGCTTTGACAGGGGGCGGCGGGCAGTACTTC.

The chain couples TRBV5-1 to TRBJ1-4; TRBD1 aligns across 7 bases. V shed 4 bases and J 8 bases; nucleotides not matched to a gene: 8. CDR3 length: 14 amino acids. Germline V gene sequence: CDR1 SGHRS, CDR2 YFSETQ. As DNA, the CDR3 is TGCGCCAGCAGCGGATCCCAGGGGGGAGAAAAACTGTTTTTT. This sequence encodes CASSGSQGGEKLFF.

The CDR3 is CASSSHLAYEQFF. CDR3 nucleotide sequence: TGTGCCAGCAGCTCGCACCTAGCGTATGAGCAGTTCTTC. This rearrangement joins TRBV7-9 to TRBJ2-1, with D tentatively TRBD2 (6 bases). Deletions cut 4 bases from V and 8 bases from J, with 12 bases between. CDR1 SEHNR and CDR2 FQNEAQ come from the germline V gene (reference sequence). CDR3 length: 13 residues.

The rearrangement uses TRBV20-1 and TRBJ2-1; D perhaps matches TRBD2 (5 bases). Germline V CDR1 and CDR2: DFQATT, SNEGSKA (reference sequence). Trimming left V 3 bases short and J 6 bases short, with 15 bases between. The CDR3 covers 14 residues. The CDR3 DNA reads TGCAGTGCTAGCGGGAAGACGGGGAGCAATGAGCAGTTCTTC. Protein product: CSASGKTGSNEQFF.

The CDR3 bases are TGTGCCAGCAGCTTCGTGGGGGCGCGGACGAAGAATGGCTACACCTTC. Amino acids: CASSFVGARTKNGYTF. The chain carries TRBV7-2 and TRBJ1-2, with D possibly TRBD1 on 6 matching bases. The germline V gene encodes CDR1 SGHTA and CDR2 FQGNSA. There are 16 residues in the CDR3. V lost 3 bases and J lost 6, with 20 bases in between.

This clonotype turned up a few times. The V gene is TRBV20-1, the J gene TRBJ2-7; D could derive from TRBD1 or TRBD2 (6 bases each). V was trimmed by 6 bases and J by 0 bases, leaving 18 bases between them. The CDR3 length is 15 residues. Germline values: CDR1 DFQATT, CDR2 SNEGSKA (reference sequence). In DNA form, the CDR3 reads TGCAGTGCAAACGACGGGGGCCGGAGCTCCTACGAGCAGTACTTC. Translated: CSANDGGRSSYEQYF.

Regarding this clonotype: This is likely a read error, given that the CDR3 carries no conserved phenylalanine or tryptophan at its end. The CDR3 DNA reads TGTGCCAGCAGCTATGAGGGGACGAACAATGAGCAGTTCTTA. It translates to CASSYEGTNNEQFL. This chain connects TRBV3-1 to TRBJ2-1; tentatively, D is TRBD1 or TRBD2 (5 bases each). Germline assignment: CDR1 LGHDT and CDR2 YNNKEL (reference sequence). Trimming pared 5 bases from V and 5 bases from J, leaving 13 bases between. The CDR3 covers 14 residues.

This clonotype has ten or more counts. The chain carries TRBV4-1 and TRBJ2-1, with a tentative D call TRBD2 (7 bases). Germline V lookup: CDR1 MGHRA, CDR2 YSYEKL. With 3 bases removed from V and 6 bases from J, the gap between germline ends came to 21 bases. This CDR3 region has 17 residues. CDR3 bases: TGCGCCAGCAGCCATTTGTTGGGGGGGCTGAAAGGCAATGAGCAGTTCTTC. Encoded protein: CASSHLLGGLKGNEQFF.

The chain couples TRBV18 to TRBJ2-7; maybe TRBD2 (6 bases). This CDR3 region has 14 residues. V was trimmed by 3 bases and J by 7 bases, leaving 16 bases between them. Germline V gene sequence: CDR1 KGHSH, CDR2 LQKENI. The CDR3 sequence: CASSPRGKVGEQYF. CDR3 DNA sequence: TGTGCCAGCTCACCCCGGGGGAAAGTCGGGGAGCAGTACTTC.

This clonotype came up a few times. CDR3 bases: TGTGCCAGCACAATCAACGGATATTCACCCCTCCACTTT. Its protein product is CASTINGYSPLHF. The rearrangement joins TRBV2 to TRBJ1-6; D gene ambiguous. The CDR3 has 13 amino acids. CDR1 and CDR2 from the germline V gene are SNHLY and FYNNEI. Deletions cut 7 bases from V and 8 bases from J, with 12 bases between.

The rearrangement links TRBV3-1 to TRBJ1-4; tentative D call: TRBD1 (6 bases). Germline V CDR1 and CDR2: LGHDT, YNNKEL (reference sequence). With 4 bases removed from V and 0 bases from J, the gap between germline ends came to 12 bases. This CDR3 is 16 amino acids long. CDR3 DNA: TGTGCCAGCAGCCTACAGGGCGCGACAACTAATGAAAAACTGTTTTTT. It specifies CASSLQGATTNEKLFF.

V and J are TRBV7-2 and TRBJ1-2, with 7 positions matching TRBD1. V was clipped by 3 bases and J by 4 bases; unmatched bases: 5. The CDR3 totals 14 residues. Per germline, CDR1 SGHTA and CDR2 FQGNSA. The CDR3 here is CASSFNQGGYGYTF. The CDR3, as DNA: TGTGCCAGCAGCTTCAACCAGGGGGGCTATGGCTACACCTTC.